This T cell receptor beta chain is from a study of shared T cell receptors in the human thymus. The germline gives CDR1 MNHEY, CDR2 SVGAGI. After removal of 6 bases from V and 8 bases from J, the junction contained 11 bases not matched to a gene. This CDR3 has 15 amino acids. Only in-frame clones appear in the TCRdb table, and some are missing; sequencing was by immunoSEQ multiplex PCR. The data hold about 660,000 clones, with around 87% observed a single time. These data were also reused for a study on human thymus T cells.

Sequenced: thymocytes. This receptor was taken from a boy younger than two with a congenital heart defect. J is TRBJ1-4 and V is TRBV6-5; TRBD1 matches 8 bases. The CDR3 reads CASSQQGAAEEKLFF. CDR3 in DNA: TGTGCCAGCAGCCAGCAGGGGGCCGCCGAGGAAAAACTGTTTTTT.